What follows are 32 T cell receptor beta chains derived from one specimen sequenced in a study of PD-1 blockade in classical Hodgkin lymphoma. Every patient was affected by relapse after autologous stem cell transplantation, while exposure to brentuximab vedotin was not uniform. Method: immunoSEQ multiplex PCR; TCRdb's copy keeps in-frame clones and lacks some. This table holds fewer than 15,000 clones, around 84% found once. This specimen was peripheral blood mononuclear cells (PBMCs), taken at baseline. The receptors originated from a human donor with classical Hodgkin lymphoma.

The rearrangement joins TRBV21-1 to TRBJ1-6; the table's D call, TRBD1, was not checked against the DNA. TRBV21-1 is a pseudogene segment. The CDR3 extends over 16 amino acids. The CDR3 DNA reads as TGTGCCAGCAACCTGGACAGTGGGATCTATAATTCACCCCTCCACTTT. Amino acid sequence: CASNLDSGIYNSPLHF.

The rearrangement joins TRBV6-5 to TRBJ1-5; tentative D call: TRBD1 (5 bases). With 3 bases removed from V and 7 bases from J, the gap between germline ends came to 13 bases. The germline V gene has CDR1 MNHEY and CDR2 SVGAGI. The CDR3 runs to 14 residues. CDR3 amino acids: CASSYAGTSQPQHF. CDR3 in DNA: TGTGCCAGCAGTTATGCCGGGACTAGCCAGCCCCAGCATTTT.

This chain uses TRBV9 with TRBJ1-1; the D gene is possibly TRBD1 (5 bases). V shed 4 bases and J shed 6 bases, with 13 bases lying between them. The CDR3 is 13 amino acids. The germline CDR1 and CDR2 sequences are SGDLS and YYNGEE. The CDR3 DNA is TGTGCCAGCAGCCCGACCGGAGGGGCTGAAGCTTTCTTT. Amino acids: CASSPTGGAEAFF.

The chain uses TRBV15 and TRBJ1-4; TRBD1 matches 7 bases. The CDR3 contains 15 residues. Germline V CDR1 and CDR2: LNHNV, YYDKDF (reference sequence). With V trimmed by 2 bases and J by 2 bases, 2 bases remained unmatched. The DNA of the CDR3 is TGTGCCACCAGCAGACACAGGGGCACTAATGAAAAACTGTTTTTT. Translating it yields CATSRHRGTNEKLFF.

CDR3 sequence: CSVSGLAYTYEQYF. CDR3 coding DNA: TGCAGCGTTTCTGGACTAGCGTATACCTACGAGCAGTACTTC. This chain connects TRBV29-1 to TRBJ2-7, with TRBD2 identical over 9 bases. The CDR3 contains 14 residues. With 5 bases clipped from V and 2 bases from J, the junction kept 7 bases outside the gene matches. Germline assignment: CDR1 SQVTM and CDR2 ANQGSEA.

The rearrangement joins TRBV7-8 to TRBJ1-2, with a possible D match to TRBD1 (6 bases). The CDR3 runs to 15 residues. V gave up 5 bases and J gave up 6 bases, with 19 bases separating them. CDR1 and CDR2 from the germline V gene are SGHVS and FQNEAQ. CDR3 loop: CASSGGGGAENGYTF. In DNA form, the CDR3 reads TGTGCCAGCAGCGGGGGGGGCGGGGCTGAGAATGGCTACACCTTC.

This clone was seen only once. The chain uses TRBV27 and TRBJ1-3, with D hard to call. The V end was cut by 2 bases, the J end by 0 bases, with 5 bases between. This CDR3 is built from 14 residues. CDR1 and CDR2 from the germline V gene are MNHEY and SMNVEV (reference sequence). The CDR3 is CASSLGRSGNTIYF. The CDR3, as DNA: TGTGCCAGCAGTTTAGGGCGCTCTGGAAACACCATATATTTT.

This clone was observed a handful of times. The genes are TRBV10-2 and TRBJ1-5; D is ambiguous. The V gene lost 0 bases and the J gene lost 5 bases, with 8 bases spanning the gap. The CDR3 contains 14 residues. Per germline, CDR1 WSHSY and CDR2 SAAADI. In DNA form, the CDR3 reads TGCGCCAGCAGTGAGTCGAACAGAGATCAGCCCCAGCATTTT. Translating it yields CASSESNRDQPQHF.

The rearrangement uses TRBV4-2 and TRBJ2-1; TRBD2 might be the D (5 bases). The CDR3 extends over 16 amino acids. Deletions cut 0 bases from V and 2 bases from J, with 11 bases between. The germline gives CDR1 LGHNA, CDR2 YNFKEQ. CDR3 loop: CASSQDTGIAYNEQFF. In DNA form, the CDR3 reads TGTGCCAGCAGCCAAGATACGGGGATTGCCTACAATGAGCAGTTCTTC.

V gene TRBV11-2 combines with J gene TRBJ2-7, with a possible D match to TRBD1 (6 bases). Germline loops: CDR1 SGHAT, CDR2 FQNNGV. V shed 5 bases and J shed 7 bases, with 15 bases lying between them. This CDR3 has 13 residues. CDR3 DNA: TGTGCCAGCAGCCGGACAGTTTCGGAAGAGCAGTACTTC. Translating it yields CASSRTVSEEQYF.

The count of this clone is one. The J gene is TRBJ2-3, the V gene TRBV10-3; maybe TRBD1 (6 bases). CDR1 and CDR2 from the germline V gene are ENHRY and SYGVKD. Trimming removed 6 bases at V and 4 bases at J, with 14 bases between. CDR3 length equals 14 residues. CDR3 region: CAISPGQSADTQYF. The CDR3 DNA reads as TGTGCCATCAGCCCCGGACAGTCGGCAGATACGCAGTATTTT.

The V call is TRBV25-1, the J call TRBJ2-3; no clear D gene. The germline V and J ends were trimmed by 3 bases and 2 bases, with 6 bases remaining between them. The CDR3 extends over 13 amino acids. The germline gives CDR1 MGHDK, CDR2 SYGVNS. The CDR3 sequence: CASSDTVTDTQYF. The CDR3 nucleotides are TGTGCCAGCAGTGATACGGTCACAGATACGCAGTATTTT. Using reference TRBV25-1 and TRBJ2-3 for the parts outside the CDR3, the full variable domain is EADIYQTPRYLVIGTGKKITLECSQTMGHDKMYWYQQDPGMELHLIHYSYGVNSTEKGDLSSESTVSRIRTEHFPLTLESARPSHTSQYLCASSDTVTDTQYFGPGTRLTVL.

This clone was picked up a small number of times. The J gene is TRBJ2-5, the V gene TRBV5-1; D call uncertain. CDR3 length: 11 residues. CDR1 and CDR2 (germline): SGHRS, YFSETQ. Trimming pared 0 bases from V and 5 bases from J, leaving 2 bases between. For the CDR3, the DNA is TGCGCCAGCAGCTTGGTGGAGACCCAGTACTTC. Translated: CASSLVETQYF.

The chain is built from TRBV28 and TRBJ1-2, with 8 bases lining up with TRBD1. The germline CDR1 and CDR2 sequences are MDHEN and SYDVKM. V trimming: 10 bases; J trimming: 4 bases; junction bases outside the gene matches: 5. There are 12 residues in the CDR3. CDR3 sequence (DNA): TGTGCCATTACGGACAGGGCCTATGGCTACACCTTC. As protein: CAITDRAYGYTF.

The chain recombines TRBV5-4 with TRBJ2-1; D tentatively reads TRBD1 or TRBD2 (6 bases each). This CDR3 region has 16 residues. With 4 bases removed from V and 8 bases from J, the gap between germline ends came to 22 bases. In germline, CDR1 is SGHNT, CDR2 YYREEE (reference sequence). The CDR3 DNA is TGTGCCAGCAGCGTGACTGTGGGGGGCGCATTCGATGAGCAGTTCTTC. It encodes CASSVTVGGAFDEQFF.

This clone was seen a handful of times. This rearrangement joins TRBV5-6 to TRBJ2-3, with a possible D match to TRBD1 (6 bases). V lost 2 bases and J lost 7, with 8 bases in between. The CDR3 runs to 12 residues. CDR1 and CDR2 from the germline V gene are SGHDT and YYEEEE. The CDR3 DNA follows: TGTGCCAGCAGCTTCCAGGGGAATACGCAGTATTTT. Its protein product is CASSFQGNTQYF.

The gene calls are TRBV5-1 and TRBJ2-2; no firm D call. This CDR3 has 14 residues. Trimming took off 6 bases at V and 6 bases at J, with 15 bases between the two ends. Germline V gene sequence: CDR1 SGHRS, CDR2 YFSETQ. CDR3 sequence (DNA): TGCGCCAGCAAAGTGGTCGGTGGGGCCGGGGAGCTGTTTTTT. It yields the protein CASKVVGGAGELFF.

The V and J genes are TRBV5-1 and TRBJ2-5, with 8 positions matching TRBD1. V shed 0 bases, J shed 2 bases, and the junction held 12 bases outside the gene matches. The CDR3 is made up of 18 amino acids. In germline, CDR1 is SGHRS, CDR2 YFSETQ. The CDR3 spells CASSLGIFGQGAQETQYF. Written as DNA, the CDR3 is TGCGCCAGCAGCTTGGGAATTTTTGGGCAGGGGGCTCAAGAGACCCAGTACTTC.

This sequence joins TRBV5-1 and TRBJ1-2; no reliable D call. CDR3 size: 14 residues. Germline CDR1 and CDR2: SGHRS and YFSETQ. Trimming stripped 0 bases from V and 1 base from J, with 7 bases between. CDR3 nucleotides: TGCGCCAGCAGCTTGGCCTGGGATAACTATGGCTACACCTTC. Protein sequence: CASSLAWDNYGYTF.

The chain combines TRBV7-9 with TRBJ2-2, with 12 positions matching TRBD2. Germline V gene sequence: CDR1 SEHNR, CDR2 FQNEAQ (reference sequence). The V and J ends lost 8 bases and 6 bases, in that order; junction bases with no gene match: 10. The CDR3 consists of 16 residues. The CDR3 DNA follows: TGTGCCAGCGGTACTCGTCTAGCGGGAGGGTCCGGGGAGCTGTTTTTT. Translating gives CASGTRLAGGSGELFF.

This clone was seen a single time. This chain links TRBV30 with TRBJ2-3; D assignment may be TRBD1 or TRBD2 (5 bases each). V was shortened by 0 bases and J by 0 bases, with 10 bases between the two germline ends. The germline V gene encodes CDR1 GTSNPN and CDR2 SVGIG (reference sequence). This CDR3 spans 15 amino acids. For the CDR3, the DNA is TGTGCCTGGAGTGTACTAGGGACCAGCACAGATACGCAGTATTTT. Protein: CAWSVLGTSTDTQYF.

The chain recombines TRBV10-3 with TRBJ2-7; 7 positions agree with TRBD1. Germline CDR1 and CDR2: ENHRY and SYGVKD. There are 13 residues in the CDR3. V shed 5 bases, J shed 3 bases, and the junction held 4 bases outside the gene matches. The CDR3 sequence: CAISKGTDYEQYF. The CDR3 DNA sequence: TGTGCCATCAGTAAAGGGACAGACTACGAGCAGTACTTC.

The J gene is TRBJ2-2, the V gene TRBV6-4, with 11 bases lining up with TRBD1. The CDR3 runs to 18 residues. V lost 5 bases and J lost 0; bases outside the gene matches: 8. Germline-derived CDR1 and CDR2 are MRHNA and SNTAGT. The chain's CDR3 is CASSPLDRGLSNTGELFF. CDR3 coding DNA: TGTGCCAGCAGTCCTCTGGACAGGGGGCTTTCGAACACCGGGGAGCTGTTTTTT.

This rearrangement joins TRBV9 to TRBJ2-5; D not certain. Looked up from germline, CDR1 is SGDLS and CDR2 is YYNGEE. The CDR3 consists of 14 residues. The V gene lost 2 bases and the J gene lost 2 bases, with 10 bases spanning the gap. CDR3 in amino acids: CASSVEGRQETQYF. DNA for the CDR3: TGTGCCAGCAGCGTCGAAGGCAGGCAAGAGACCCAGTACTTC.

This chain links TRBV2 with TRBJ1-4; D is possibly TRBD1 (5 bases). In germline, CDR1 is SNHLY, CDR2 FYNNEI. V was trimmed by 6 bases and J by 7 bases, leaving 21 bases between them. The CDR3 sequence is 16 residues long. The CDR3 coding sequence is TGTGCCAGCAGCACCCGGGACGGCGCGGAGATTGAAAAACTGTTTTTT. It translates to CASSTRDGAEIEKLFF.

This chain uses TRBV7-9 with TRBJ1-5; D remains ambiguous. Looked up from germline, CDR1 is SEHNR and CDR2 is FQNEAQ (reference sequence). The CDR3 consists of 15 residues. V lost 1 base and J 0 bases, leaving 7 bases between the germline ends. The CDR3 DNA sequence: TGTGCCAGCAGCTTAGATGGGTTTAGCAATCAGCCCCAGCATTTT. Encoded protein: CASSLDGFSNQPQHF. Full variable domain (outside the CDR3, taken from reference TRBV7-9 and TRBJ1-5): DTGVSQNPRHKITKRGQNVTFRCDPISEHNRLYWYRQTLGQGPEFLTYFQNEAQLEKSRLLSDRFSAERPKGSFSTLEIQRTEQGDSAMYLCASSLDGFSNQPQHFGDGTRLSIL.

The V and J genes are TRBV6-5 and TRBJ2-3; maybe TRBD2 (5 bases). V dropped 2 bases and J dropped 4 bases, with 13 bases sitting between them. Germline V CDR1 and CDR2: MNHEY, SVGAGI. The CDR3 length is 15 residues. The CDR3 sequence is CASSYHSGVPDTQYF. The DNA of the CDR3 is TGTGCCAGCAGTTACCACTCCGGGGTCCCAGATACGCAGTATTTT.

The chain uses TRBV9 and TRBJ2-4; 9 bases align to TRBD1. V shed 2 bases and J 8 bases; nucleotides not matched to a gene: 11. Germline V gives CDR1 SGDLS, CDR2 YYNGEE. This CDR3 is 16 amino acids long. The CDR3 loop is CASSVSGTGSSDIQYF. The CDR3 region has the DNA TGTGCCAGCAGCGTTTCCGGGACAGGGAGTTCAGACATTCAGTACTTC.

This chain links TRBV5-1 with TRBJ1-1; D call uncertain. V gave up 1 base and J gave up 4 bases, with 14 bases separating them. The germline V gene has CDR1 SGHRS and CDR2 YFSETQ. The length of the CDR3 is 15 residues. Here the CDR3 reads CASSLTRGRVTEAFF. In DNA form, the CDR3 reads TGCGCCAGCAGCTTGACCCGAGGGAGGGTCACTGAAGCTTTCTTT.

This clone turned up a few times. CDR3 bases: TGTGCCAGCAGCCAAGGGGGGACAGGGGCGGGAGAGACCCAGTACTTC. It is translated as CASSQGGTGAGETQYF. This chain uses TRBV4-2 with TRBJ2-5, with 10 nucleotides matching TRBD1. Germline values: CDR1 LGHNA, CDR2 YNFKEQ. The CDR3 length is 16 residues. The trim removed 1 base at V and 4 bases at J, leaving 6 bases unmatched.

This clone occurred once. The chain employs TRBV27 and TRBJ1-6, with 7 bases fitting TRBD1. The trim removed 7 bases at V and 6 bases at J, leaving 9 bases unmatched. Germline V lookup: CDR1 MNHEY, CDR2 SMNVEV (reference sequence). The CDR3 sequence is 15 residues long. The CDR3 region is CASKIRQGVNSPLHF. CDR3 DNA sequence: TGTGCCAGCAAAATTCGGCAGGGGGTTAATTCACCCCTCCACTTT.

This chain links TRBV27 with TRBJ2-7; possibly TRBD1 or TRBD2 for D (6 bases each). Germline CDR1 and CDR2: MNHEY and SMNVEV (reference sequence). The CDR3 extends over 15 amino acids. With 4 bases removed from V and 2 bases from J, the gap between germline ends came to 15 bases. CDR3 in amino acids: CASSWGAGAAYEQYF. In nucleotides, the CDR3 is TGTGCCAGCAGTTGGGGGGCAGGGGCCGCCTACGAGCAGTACTTC.